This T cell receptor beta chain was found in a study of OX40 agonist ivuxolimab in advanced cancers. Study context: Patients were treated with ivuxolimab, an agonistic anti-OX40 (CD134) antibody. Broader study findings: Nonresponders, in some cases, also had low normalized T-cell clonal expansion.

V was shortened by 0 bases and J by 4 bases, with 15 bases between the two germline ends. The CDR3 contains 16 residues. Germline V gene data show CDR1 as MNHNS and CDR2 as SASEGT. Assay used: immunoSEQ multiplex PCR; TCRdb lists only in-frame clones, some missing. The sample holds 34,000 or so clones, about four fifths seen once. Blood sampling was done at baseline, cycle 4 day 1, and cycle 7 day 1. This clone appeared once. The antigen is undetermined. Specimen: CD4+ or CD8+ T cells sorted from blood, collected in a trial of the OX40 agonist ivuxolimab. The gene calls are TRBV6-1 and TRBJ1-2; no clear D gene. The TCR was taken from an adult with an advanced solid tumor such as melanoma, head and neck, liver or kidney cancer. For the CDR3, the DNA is TGTGCCAGCAGTGAAGCGTCGGCATGGCAGTTCTATGGCTACACCTTC. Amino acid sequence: CASSEASAWQFYGYTF.